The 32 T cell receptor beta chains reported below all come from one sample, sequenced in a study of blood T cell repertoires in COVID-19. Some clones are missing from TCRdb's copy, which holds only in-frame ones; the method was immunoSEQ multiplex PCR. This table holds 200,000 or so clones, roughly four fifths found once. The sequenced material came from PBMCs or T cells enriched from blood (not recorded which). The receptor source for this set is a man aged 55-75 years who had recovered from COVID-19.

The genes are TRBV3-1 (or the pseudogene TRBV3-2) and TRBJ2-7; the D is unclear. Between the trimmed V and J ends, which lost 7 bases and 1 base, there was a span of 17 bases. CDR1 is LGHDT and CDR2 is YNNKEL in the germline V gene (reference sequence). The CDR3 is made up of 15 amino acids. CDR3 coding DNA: TGTGCCAGCATGACGACAACCCAAAGATCCTACGAGCAGTACTTC. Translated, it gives CASMTTTQRSYEQYF.

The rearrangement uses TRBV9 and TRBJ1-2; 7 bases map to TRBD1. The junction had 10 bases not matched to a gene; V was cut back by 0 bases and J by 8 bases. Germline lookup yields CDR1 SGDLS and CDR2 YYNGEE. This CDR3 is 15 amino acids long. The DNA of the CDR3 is TGTGCCAGCAGCGTAGACTTAGGTTCGGGACAGGGCTACACCTTC. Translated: CASSVDLGSGQGYTF.

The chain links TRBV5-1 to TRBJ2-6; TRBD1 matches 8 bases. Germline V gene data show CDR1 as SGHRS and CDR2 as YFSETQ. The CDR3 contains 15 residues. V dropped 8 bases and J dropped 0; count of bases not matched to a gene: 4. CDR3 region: CASAQGVSGANVLTF. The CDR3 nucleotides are TGCGCCAGTGCACAGGGGGTCTCTGGGGCCAACGTCCTGACTTTC.

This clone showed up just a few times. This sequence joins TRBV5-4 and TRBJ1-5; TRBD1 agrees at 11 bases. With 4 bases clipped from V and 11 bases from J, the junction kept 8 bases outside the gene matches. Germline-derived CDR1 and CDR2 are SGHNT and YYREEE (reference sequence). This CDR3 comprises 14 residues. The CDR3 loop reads CASSRDGTGGSQHF. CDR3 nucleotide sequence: TGTGCCAGCAGCCGCGACGGGACAGGGGGATCCCAGCATTTT.

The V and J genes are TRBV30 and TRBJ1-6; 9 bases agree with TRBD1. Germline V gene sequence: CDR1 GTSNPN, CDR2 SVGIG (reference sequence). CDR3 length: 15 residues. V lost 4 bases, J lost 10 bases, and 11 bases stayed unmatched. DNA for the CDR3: TGTGCCTGGACACATGGGACAGGGTTGAACTCACCCCTCCACTTT. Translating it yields CAWTHGTGLNSPLHF.

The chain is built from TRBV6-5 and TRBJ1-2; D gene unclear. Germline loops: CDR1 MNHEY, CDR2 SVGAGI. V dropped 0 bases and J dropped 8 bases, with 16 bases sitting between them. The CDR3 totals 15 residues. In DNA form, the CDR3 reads TGTGCCAGCAGTTACTCGTTGGCACAGCCGCTGGGCTACACCTTC. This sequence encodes CASSYSLAQPLGYTF.

The CDR3 protein is CASSMSLAGNTGELFF. In DNA, the CDR3 is TGTGCCAGTAGTATGTCACTAGCAGGGAACACCGGGGAGCTGTTTTTT. The gene calls are TRBV19 and TRBJ2-2; tentative D call: TRBD2 (6 bases). Trimming took 3 bases from V and 1 from J, leaving 12 bases between them. The CDR3 covers 16 residues. The germline V gene has CDR1 LNHDA and CDR2 SQIVND (reference sequence).

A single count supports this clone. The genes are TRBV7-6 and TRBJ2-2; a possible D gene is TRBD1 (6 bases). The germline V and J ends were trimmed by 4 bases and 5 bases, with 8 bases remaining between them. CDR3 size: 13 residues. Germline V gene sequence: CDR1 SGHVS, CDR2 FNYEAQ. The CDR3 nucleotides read TGTGCCAGCAGCTCAGGGGAAACCGGGGAGCTGTTTTTT. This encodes CASSSGETGELFF.

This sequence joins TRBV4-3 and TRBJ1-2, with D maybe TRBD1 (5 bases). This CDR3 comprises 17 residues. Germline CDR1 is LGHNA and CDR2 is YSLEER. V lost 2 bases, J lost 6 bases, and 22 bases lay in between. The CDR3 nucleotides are TGCGCCAGCAGCCAAACCGCCTTGGGGGGACGGGCGGATGGCTACACCTTC. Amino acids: CASSQTALGGRADGYTF.

CDR3 sequence: CASSQAQGTPYNEQFF. In DNA, the CDR3 is TGTGCCAGCAGCCAAGCGCAGGGGACCCCCTACAATGAGCAGTTCTTC. The V call is TRBV3-1 (or the pseudogene TRBV3-2), the J call TRBJ2-1; D perhaps matches TRBD1 (6 bases). This CDR3 spans 16 amino acids. V lost 1 base to trimming and J lost 2 bases, with 12 bases between them. CDR1 and CDR2 (germline): LGHDT, YNNKEL (reference sequence).

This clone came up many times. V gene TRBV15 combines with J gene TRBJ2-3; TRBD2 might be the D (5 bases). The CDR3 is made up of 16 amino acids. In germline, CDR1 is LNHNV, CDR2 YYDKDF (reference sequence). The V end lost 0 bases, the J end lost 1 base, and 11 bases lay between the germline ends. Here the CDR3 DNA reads TGTGCCACCAGCAGAGATACGCCCGGGGGCACAGATACGCAGTATTTT. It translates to CATSRDTPGGTDTQYF.

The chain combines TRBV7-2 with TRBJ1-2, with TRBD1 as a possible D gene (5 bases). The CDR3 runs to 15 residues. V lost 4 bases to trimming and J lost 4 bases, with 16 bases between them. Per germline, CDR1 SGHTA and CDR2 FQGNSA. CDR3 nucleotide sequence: TGTGCCAGCAGCTCGAACTCTGGGGCAGCCTATGGCTACACCTTC. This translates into CASSSNSGAAYGYTF.

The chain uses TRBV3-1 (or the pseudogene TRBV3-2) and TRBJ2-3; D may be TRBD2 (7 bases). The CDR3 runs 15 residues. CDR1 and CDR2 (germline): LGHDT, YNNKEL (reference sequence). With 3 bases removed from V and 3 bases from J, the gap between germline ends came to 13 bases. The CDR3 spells CASSQRGGPTDTQYF. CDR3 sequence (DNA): TGTGCCAGCAGCCAGAGGGGGGGGCCGACAGATACGCAGTATTTT.

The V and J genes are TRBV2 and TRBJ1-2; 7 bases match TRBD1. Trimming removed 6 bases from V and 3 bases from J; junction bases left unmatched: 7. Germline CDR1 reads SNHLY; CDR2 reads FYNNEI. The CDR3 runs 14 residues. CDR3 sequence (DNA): TGTGCCAGCAGCCCGGGACAGACCTACTATGGCTACACCTTC. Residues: CASSPGQTYYGYTF.

The CDR3 spells CASAPGTELYGYTF. The CDR3, as DNA: TGTGCCAGCGCACCCGGGACAGAACTCTATGGCTACACCTTC. This chain links TRBV19 with TRBJ1-2; 7 bases match TRBD1. The V gene's germline CDR1 is LNHDA and CDR2 SQIVND (reference sequence). Germline trimming cut 9 bases from V and 4 bases from J; bases unmatched to any gene: 11. This CDR3 has 14 residues. Complete variable domain (other parts from reference TRBV19 and TRBJ1-2): DGGITQSPKYLFRKEGQNVTLSCEQNLNHDAMYWYRQDPGQGLRLIYYSQIVNDFQKGDIAEGYSVSREKKESFPLTVTSAQKNPTAFYLCASAPGTELYGYTFGSGTRLTVV.

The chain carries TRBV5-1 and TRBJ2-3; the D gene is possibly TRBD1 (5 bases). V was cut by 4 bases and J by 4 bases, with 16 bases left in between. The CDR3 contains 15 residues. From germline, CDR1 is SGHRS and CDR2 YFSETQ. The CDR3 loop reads CASSRGGDSADTQYF. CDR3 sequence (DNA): TGCGCCAGCAGCCGCGGTGGAGACAGCGCAGATACGCAGTATTTT.

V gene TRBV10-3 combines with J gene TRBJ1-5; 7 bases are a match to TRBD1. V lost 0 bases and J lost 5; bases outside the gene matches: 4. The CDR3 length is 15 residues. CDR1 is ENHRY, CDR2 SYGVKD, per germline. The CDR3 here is CAISESGGGYQPQHF. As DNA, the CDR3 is TGTGCCATCAGTGAGTCAGGAGGGGGCTATCAGCCCCAGCATTTT.

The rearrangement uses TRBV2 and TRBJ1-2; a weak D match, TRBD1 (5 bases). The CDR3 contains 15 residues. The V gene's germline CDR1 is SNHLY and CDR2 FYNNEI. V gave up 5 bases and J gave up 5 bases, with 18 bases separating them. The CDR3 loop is CASSLRGGISYGYTF. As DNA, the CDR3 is TGTGCCAGCAGTCTTCGGGGGGGTATATCATATGGCTACACCTTC.

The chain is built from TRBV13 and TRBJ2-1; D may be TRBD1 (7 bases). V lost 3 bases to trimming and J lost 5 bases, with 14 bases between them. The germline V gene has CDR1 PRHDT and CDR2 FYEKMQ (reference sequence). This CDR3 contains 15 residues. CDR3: CASSFRGDLHNEQFF. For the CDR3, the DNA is TGTGCCAGCAGCTTCAGGGGGGACTTGCACAATGAGCAGTTCTTC.

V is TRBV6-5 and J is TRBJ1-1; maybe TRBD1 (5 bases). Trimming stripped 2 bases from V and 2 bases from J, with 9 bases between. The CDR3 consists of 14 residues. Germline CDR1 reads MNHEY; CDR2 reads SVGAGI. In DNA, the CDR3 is TGTGCCAGCAGTTACCACAGGAGAAACACTGAAGCTTTCTTT. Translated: CASSYHRRNTEAFF.

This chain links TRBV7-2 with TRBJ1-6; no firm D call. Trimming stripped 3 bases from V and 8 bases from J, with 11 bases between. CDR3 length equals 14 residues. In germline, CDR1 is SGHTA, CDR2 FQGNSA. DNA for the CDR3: TGTGCCAGCAGCTTTGACGGGATTGATTCACCCCTCCACTTT. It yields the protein CASSFDGIDSPLHF. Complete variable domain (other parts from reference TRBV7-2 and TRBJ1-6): GAGVSQSPSNKVTEKGKDVELRCDPISGHTALYWYRQSLGQGLEFLIYFQGNSAPDKSGLPSDRFSAERTGGSVSTLTIQRTQQEDSAVYLCASSFDGIDSPLHFGNGTRLTVT.

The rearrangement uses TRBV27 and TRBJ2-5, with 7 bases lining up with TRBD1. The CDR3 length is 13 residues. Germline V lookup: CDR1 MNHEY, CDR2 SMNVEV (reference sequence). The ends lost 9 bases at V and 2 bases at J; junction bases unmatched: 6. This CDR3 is CASSTGRQETQYF. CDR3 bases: TGTGCCAGTTCGACAGGGCGGCAAGAGACCCAGTACTTC.

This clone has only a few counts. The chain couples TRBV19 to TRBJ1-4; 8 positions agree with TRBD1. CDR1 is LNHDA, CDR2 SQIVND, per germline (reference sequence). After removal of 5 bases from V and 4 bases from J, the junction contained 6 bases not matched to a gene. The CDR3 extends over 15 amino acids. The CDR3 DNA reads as TGTGCCAGTAGTCCGACAGGGGTTGTTAATGAAAAACTGTTTTTT. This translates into CASSPTGVVNEKLFF.

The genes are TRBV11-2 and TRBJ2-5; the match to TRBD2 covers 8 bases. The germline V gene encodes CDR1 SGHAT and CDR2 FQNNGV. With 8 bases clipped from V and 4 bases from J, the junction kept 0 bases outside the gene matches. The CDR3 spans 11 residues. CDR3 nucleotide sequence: TGTGCCAGCCGGGGGGGAGAGACCCAGTACTTC. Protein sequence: CASRGGETQYF.

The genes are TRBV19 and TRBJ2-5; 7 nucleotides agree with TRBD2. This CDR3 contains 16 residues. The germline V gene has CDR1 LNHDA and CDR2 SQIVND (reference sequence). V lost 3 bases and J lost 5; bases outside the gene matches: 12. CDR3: CASSMGGIPAGETQYF. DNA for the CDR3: TGTGCCAGTAGTATGGGGGGGATCCCCGCCGGGGAGACCCAGTACTTC.

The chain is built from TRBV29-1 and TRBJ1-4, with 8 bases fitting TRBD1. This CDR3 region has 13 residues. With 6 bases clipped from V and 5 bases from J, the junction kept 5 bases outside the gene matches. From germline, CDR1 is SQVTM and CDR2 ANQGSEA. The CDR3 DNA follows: TGCAGCGTGACCCGGACAGGGAATGAAAAACTGTTTTTT. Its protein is CSVTRTGNEKLFF.

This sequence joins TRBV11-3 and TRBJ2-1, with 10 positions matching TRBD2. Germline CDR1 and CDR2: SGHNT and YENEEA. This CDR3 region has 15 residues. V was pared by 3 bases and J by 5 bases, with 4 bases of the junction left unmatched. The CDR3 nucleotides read TGTGCCAGCAGCTTCCGGAGCGGGGGGGACAATGAGCAGTTCTTC. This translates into CASSFRSGGDNEQFF.

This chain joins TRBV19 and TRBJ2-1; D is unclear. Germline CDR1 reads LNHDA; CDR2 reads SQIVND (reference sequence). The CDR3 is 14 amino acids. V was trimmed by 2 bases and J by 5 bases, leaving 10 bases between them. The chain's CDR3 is CASSITVRDNEQFF. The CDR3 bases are TGTGCCAGTAGTATAACGGTTCGGGACAATGAGCAGTTCTTC.

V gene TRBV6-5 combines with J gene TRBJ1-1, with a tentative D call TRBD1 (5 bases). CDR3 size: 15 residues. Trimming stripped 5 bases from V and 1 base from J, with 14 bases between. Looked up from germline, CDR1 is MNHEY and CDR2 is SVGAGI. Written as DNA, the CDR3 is TGTGCCAGCAGTCCCGGGAGCAGGGCGAACACTGAAGCTTTCTTT. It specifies CASSPGSRANTEAFF.

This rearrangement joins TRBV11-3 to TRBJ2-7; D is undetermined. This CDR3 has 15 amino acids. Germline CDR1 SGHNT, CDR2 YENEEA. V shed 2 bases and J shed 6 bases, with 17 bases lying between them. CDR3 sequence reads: CASSLSFPAPGEQYF. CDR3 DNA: TGTGCCAGCAGCTTATCGTTTCCAGCCCCAGGCGAGCAGTACTTC.

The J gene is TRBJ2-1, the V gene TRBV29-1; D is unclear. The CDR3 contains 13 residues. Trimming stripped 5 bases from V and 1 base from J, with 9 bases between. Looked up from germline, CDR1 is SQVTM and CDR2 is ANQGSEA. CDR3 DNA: TGCAGCGTTCGCCGAACTTCCTACAATGAGCAGTTCTTC. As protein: CSVRRTSYNEQFF.

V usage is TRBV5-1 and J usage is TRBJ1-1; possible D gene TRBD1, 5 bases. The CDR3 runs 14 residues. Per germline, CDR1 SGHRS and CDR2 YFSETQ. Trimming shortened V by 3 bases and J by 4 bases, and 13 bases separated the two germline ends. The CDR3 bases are TGCGCCAGCAGCTGGAATGTGGGGGGCACTGAAGCTTTCTTT. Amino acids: CASSWNVGGTEAFF.